The 9 T cell receptor beta chains reported below all come from one sample, sequenced in a study of blood T cell repertoires in COVID-19. Libraries were prepared by immunoSEQ multiplex PCR; TCRdb keeps only in-frame clonotypes and omits some of them. The table records approximately 26,000 clones, around four fifths of them present only once. Sequencing was performed on peripheral blood. The source of these receptors is a man at least 80 years old with active or convalescent COVID-19.

This chain connects TRBV28 to TRBJ1-2, with D uncertain. This CDR3 comprises 17 residues. V was clipped by 3 bases and J by 4 bases, with 21 bases between them. Germline V gene lookup returns CDR1 MDHEN and CDR2 SYDVKM. The CDR3 sequence is CASSFSLPRGLLYGYTF. CDR3 DNA: TGTGCCAGCAGTTTCTCCCTCCCCAGAGGCCTCCTCTATGGCTACACCTTC.

This chain connects TRBV28 to TRBJ2-2; a weak D match, TRBD2 (6 bases). The CDR3 is made up of 14 amino acids. From germline, CDR1 is MDHEN and CDR2 SYDVKM. Trimming pared 3 bases from V and 5 bases from J, leaving 10 bases between. CDR3 in DNA: TGTGCCAGCAGTTTTTTGGGGGGAACCGGGGAGCTGTTTTTT. Amino acids: CASSFLGGTGELFF.

The chain has TRBV18 and TRBJ1-6; 9 nucleotides line up with TRBD1. Germline CDR1 reads KGHSH; CDR2 reads LQKENI. The CDR3 consists of 19 residues. The ends lost 4 bases at V and 5 bases at J; junction bases unmatched: 15. In nucleotides, the CDR3 is TGTGCCAGCTCACTCATACAGGGGGCCTTCACCTACGATAATTCACCCCTCCACTTT. Translating it yields CASSLIQGAFTYDNSPLHF.

The rearrangement uses TRBV15 and TRBJ2-7; D perhaps matches TRBD2 (7 bases). The CDR3 consists of 13 residues. The ends were cut back, 0 bases at V and 7 bases at J, with 10 bases in the middle. Germline CDR1 reads LNHNV; CDR2 reads YYDKDF (reference sequence). The CDR3 bases are TGTGCCACCAGCAGAGACAGGGGAGGGGAGCAGTACTTC. Protein sequence: CATSRDRGGEQYF.

The rearrangement links TRBV28 to TRBJ1-5; TRBD1 is a possible D gene (6 bases). The V end lost 4 bases, the J end lost 7 bases, and 17 bases lay between the germline ends. The CDR3 contains 15 residues. Germline V gives CDR1 MDHEN, CDR2 SYDVKM. CDR3 nucleotide sequence: TGTGCCAGCAGTTCCCTACAGGGTGTACAACAGCCCCAGCATTTT. This sequence encodes CASSSLQGVQQPQHF.

V and J are TRBV18 and TRBJ1-5, with D perhaps matching TRBD1 (6 bases). Germline CDR1 and CDR2: KGHSH and LQKENI. V was clipped by 1 base and J by 4 bases, with 8 bases between them. CDR3 length equals 14 residues. The CDR3 sequence is CASSPQGGNQPQHF. CDR3 sequence (DNA): TGTGCCAGCTCACCACAAGGGGGTAATCAGCCCCAGCATTTT.

The chain couples TRBV4-2 to TRBJ1-1; TRBD1 matches 7 bases. The V and J ends lost 0 bases and 8 bases, in that order; junction bases with no gene match: 3. The CDR3 runs to 13 residues. The germline V gene encodes CDR1 LGHNA and CDR2 YNFKEQ. This CDR3 reads CASSQDPGQEAFF. The CDR3 DNA follows: TGTGCCAGCAGCCAAGATCCGGGACAGGAAGCTTTCTTT.

The gene calls are TRBV6-2 or TRBV6-3 and TRBJ1-2; TRBD1 might be the D (6 bases). Germline loops: CDR1 MNHEY, CDR2 SVGEGT. The CDR3 extends over 13 amino acids. Trimming shortened V by 6 bases and J by 5 bases, and 13 bases separated the two germline ends. DNA for the CDR3: TGTGCCAGCAGACCTACAGGGCCTTATGGCTACACCTTC. Its translation is CASRPTGPYGYTF.

The chain uses TRBV9 and TRBJ2-7; 7 positions agree with TRBD2. Germline CDR1 and CDR2: SGDLS and YYNGEE. The J segment lost 6 bases and the V segment lost 4 bases, leaving 10 bases of the junction unmatched. CDR3 length: 14 residues. The chain's CDR3 is CASSFLQTGGEQYF. The CDR3, as DNA: TGTGCCAGCAGCTTTCTACAGACGGGGGGCGAGCAGTACTTC.